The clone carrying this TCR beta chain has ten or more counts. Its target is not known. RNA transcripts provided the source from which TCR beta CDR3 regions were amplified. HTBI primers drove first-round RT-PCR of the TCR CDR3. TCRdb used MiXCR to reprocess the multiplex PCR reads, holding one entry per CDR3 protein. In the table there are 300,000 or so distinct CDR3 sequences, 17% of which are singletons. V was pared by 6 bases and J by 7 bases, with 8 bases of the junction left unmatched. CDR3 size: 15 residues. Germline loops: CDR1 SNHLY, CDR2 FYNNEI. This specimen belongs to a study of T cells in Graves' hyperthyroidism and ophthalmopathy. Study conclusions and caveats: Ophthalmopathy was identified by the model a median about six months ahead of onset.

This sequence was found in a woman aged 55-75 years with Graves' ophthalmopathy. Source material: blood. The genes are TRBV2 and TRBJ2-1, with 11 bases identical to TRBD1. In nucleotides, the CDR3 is TGTGCCAGCAGACTAGGACAGGGGGCAGGGAATGAGCAGTTCTTC. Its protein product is CASRLGQGAGNEQFF.